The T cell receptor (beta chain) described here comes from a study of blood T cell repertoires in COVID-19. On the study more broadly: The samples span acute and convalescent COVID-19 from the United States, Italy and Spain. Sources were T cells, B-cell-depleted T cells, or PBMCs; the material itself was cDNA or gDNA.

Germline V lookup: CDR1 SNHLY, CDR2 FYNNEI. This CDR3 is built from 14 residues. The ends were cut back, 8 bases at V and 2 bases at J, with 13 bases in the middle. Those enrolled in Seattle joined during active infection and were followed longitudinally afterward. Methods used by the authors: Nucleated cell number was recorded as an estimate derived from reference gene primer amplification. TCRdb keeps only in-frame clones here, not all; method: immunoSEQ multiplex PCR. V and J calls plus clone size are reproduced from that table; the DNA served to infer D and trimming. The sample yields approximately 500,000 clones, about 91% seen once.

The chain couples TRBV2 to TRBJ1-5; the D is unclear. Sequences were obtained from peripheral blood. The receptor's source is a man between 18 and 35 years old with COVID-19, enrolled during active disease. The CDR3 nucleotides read TGTGCCAGCGATGAACGGGGAGGCAATCAGCCCCAGCATTTT. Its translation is CASDERGGNQPQHF.